The present entry profiles one TCR beta chain with its context. What it binds is unknown. The data belong to a study of blood T cells in healthy people across ages. Together with a sample-barcoded 5' primer, a J-beta primer mix was included in a second PCR lasting roughly 6 to 12 cycles. MiXCR, run by TCRdb on the 5' RACE reads, gives a single entry per CDR3 protein. The sample consists of more than 700,000 distinct CDR3 sequences, 53% of them appearing once. The CDR3 has 14 amino acids. Trimming removed 6 bases from V and 8 bases from J; junction bases left unmatched: 3. The germline V gene encodes CDR1 LGHNT and CDR2 FRNRAP. General study findings and limits: The CMV status of each donor remained undetermined, and this could have confounded shifts in expanded clonotypes. The study found more naive CD4+ cells and higher diversity in long-lived than aged donors.

The source is an elderly man in good health. This chain joins TRBV12-5 and TRBJ2-1; 14 bases are shared with TRBD2. Sequenced: blood. CDR3 sequence: CASGGTSGRDEQFF. In DNA form, the CDR3 reads TGTGCTAGTGGGGGGACTAGCGGGAGAGATGAGCAGTTCTTC.